This TCR beta chain stems from a study of CD8 T cells in Susac syndrome. Trimming took 0 bases from V and 2 from J; bases not matched to a gene: 5. CDR3 length: 17 residues. The germline CDR1 and CDR2 sequences are DFQATT and SNEGSKA (reference sequence). Random hexamers were used to reverse transcribe roughly 0.5 to 1 ug of RNA. By means of immunoSEQ multiplex PCR, TCR beta CDR3 spanning 54 Vbeta and 13 Jbeta underwent amplification. TCRdb called the immunoSEQ multiplex PCR reads again in MiXCR, with one record for every CDR3 protein. In the table there are 150,000 to 200,000 distinct CDR3 sequences, roughly 95% of which are singletons.

This receptor was taken from a human donor with multiple sclerosis. The gene calls are TRBV20-1 and TRBJ2-7; 15 bases are shared with TRBD2. Sequenced sample: CD8+ T cells from PBMCs. This CDR3 is CSARDGLAGGAPYEQYF. The CDR3 nucleotides are TGCAGTGCTAGAGACGGACTAGCGGGGGGGGCACCCTACGAGCAGTACTTC.